These 5 T cell receptor beta chains came from one sample sequenced in a study of cytomegalovirus exposure and HLA in healthy donors. In the PCR, 60 Vbeta and 13 Jbeta primers were used. This table comes from immunoSEQ multiplex PCR, and its TCRdb copy is limited to in-frame clones, with some not included. In the table there are over 95,000 clones, 67% of which are singletons. Specimen: PBMCs. These TCRs come from a young man in good health and CMV-seropositive.

V is TRBV12-5 and J is TRBJ1-1; D is unresolved. Germline V gene data show CDR1 as LGHNT and CDR2 as FRNRAP. Deletions cut 2 bases from V and 0 bases from J, with 7 bases between. CDR3 length: 14 amino acids. CDR3 amino acids: CASGLSSLNTEAFF. CDR3 DNA: TGTGCTAGTGGTTTGAGCTCGCTGAACACTGAAGCTTTCTTT.

Worth noting for this clone: Germline and junction disagree at one end, which may indicate a read error. The gene calls are TRBV20-1 and TRBJ2-2; D possibly corresponds to TRBD2 (7 bases). Germline CDR1 DFQATT, CDR2 SNEGSKA (reference sequence). The CDR3 is made up of 11 amino acids. DNA for the CDR3: TGCAGTGCTAGAGTAGGGGGGGTATTGCTTTTT. The encoded protein is CSARVGGVLLF.

The chain joins TRBV29-1 to TRBJ2-1, with a weak D call TRBD2 (5 bases). Germline CDR1 is SQVTM and CDR2 is ANQGSEA. CDR3 size: 14 residues. With 3 bases removed from V and 3 bases from J, the gap between germline ends came to 12 bases. In DNA, the CDR3 is TGCAGCGTTGATTTGGAGGCGGACTACAATGAGCAGTTCTTC. Its translation: CSVDLEADYNEQFF.

The chain links TRBV2 to TRBJ2-2; the D is unclear. The CDR3 spans 13 residues. Trimming shortened V by 6 bases and J by 4 bases, and 9 bases separated the two germline ends. CDR1 and CDR2 from the germline V gene are SNHLY and FYNNEI. The CDR3 region is CASRSRGTGELFF. DNA for the CDR3: TGTGCCAGCAGGAGCCGAGGCACCGGGGAGCTGTTTTTT.

This clone has more than one count but fewer than ten. The genes are TRBV9 and TRBJ2-1; D perhaps matches TRBD1 (6 bases). CDR1 and CDR2 (germline): SGDLS, YYNGEE. The CDR3 covers 15 residues. Trimming removed 0 bases from V and 8 bases from J, with 15 bases in between. This chain's CDR3 is CASSVAPGAGYEQFF. CDR3 nucleotides: TGTGCCAGCAGCGTAGCTCCAGGGGCCGGCTATGAGCAGTTCTTC.